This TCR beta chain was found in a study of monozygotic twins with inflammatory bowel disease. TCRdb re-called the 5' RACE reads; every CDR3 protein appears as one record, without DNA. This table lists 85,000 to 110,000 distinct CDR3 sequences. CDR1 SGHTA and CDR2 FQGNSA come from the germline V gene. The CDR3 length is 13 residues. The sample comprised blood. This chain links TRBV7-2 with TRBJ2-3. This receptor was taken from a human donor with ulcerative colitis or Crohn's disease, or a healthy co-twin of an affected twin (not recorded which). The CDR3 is CASSSVRSDPQYF. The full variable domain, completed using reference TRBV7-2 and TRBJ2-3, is GAGVSQSPSNKVTEKGKDVELRCDPISGHTALYWYRQSLGQGLEFLIYFQGNSAPDKSGLPSDRFSAERTGGSVSTLTIQRTQQEDSAVYLCASSSVRSDPQYFGPGTRLTVL.